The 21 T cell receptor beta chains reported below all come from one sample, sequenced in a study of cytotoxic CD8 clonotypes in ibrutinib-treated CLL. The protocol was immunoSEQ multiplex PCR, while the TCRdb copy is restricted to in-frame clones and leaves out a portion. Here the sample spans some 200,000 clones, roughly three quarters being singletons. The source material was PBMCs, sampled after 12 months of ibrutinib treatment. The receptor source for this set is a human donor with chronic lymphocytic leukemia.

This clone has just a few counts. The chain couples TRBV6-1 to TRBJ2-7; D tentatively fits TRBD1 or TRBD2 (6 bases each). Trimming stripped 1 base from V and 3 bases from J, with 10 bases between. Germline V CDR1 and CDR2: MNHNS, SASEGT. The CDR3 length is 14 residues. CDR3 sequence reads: CASSEVAGHYEQYF. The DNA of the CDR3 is TGTGCCAGCAGTGAAGTTGCGGGACACTACGAGCAGTACTTC.

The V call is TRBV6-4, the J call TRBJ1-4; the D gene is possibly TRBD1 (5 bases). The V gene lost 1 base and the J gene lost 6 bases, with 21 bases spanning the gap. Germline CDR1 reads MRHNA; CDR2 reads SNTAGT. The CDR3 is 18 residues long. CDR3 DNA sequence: TGTGCCAGCAGTGACTGTGGGGACGTTGGGCCGCTGTATGAAAAACTGTTTTTT. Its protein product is CASSDCGDVGPLYEKLFF.

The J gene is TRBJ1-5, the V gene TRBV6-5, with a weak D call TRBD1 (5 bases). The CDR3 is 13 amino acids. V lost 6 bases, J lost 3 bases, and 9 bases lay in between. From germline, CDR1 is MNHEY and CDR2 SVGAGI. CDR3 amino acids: CASRGQNNQPQHF. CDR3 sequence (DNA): TGTGCCAGCAGGGGGCAGAACAATCAGCCCCAGCATTTT.

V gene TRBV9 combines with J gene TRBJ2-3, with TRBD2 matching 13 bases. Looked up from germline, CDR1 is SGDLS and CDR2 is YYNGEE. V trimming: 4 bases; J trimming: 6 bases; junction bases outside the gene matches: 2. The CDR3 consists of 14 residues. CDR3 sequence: CASSPTSGGDTQYF. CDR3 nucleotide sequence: TGTGCCAGCAGCCCGACTAGCGGGGGGGATACGCAGTATTTT.

The CDR3 is CASSVATGGLLNTEAFF. CDR3 sequence (DNA): TGTGCCAGCAGCGTAGCTACTGGTGGGCTGCTGAACACTGAAGCTTTCTTT. The V gene is TRBV9, the J gene TRBJ1-1; no clear D. In germline, CDR1 is SGDLS, CDR2 YYNGEE. The CDR3 covers 17 residues. V dropped 0 bases and J dropped 0 bases, with 15 bases sitting between them. The full variable domain, completed using reference TRBV9 and TRBJ1-1, is DSGVTQTPKHLITATGQRVTLRCSPRSGDLSVYWYQQSLDQGLQFLIQYYNGEERAKGNILERFSAQQFPDLHSELNLSSLELGDSALYFCASSVATGGLLNTEAFFGQGTRLTVV.

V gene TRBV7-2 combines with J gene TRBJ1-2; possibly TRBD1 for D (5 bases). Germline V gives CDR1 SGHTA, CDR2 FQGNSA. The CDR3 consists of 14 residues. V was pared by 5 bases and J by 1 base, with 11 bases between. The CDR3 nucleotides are TGTGCCAGCAGCCCCCCAGGGCTTAACTATGGCTACACCTTC. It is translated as CASSPPGLNYGYTF.

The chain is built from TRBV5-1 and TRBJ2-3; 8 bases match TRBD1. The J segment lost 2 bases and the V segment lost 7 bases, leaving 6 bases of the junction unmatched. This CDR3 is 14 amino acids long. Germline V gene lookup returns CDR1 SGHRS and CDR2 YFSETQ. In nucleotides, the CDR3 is TGCGCCAGCCGGGACAGGCAGCCCACAGATACGCAGTATTTT. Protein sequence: CASRDRQPTDTQYF.

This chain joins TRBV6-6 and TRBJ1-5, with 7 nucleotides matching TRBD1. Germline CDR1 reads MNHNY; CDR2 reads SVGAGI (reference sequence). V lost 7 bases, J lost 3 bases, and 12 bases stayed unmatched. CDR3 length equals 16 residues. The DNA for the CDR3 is TGTGCCAGCACGGTTAGCCCGGACAGGTACAATCAGCCCCAGCATTTT. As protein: CASTVSPDRYNQPQHF.

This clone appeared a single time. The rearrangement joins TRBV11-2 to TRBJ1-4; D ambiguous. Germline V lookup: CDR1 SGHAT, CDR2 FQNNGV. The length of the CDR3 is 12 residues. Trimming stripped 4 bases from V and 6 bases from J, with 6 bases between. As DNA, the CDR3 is TGTGCCAGCAGCTGGGTCGATGAAAAACTGTTTTTT. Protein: CASSWVDEKLFF.

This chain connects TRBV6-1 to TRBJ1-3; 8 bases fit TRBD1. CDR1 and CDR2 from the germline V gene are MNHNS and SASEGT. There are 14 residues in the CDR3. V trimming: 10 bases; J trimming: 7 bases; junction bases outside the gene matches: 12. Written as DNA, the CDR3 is TGTGCCACGATGGACAGGGAGGGTGCGAACACCATATATTTT. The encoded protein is CATMDREGANTIYF.

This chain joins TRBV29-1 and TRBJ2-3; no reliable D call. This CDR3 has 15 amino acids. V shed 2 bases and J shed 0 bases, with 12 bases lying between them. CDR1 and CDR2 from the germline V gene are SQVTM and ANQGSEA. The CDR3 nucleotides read TGCAGCGTTGAAAGCAGGCCTAATAGCACAGATACGCAGTATTTT. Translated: CSVESRPNSTDTQYF.

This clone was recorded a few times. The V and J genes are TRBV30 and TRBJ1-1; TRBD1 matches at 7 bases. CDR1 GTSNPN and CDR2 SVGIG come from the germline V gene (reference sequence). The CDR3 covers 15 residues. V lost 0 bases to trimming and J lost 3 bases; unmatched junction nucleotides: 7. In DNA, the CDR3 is TGTGCCTGGAGTGTACTCGGCAGGGGGGACACTGAAGCTTTCTTT. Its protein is CAWSVLGRGDTEAFF.

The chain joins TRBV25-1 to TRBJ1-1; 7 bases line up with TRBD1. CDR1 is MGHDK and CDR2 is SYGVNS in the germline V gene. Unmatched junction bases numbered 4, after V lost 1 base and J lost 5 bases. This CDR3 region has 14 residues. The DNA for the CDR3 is TGTGCCAGCAGTGAATTAGGGGGCGTAACTGAAGCTTTCTTT. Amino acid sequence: CASSELGGVTEAFF.

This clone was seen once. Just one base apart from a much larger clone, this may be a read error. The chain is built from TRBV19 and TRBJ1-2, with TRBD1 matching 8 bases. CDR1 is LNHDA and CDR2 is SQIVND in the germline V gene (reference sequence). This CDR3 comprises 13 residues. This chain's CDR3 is CASGQGVNYGNTF. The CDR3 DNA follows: TGTGCCTCCGGACAGGGCGTGAACTATGGCAACACCTTC. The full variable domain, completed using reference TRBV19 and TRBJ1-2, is DGGITQSPKYLFRKEGQNVTLSCEQNLNHDAMYWYRQDPGQGLRLIYYSQIVNDFQKGDIAEGYSVSREKKESFPLTVTSAQKNPTAFYLCASGQGVNYGNTFGSGTRLTVV.

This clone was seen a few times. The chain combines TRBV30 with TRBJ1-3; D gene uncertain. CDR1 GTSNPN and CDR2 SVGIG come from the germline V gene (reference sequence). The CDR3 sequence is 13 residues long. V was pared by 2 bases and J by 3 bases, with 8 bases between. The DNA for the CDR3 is TGTGCCTGGAGTCCTTACAGTGGAAACACCATATATTTT. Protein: CAWSPYSGNTIYF.

This CDR3 is CASSLRGNYGYTF. In DNA form, the CDR3 reads TGTGCCAGCAGCTTAAGGGGAAACTATGGCTACACCTTC. This sequence joins TRBV5-6 and TRBJ1-2; a possible D gene is TRBD1 (5 bases). Trimming left V 2 bases short and J 2 bases short, with 7 bases between. Germline-derived CDR1 and CDR2 are SGHDT and YYEEEE. The CDR3 contains 13 residues.

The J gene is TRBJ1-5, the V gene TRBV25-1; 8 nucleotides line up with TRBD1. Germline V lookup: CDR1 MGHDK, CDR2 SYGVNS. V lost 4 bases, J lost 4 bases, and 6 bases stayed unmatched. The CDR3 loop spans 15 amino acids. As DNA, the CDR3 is TGTGCCAGCAGTGCAGGGGGCTCTGAGAATCAGCCCCAGCATTTT. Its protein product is CASSAGGSENQPQHF.

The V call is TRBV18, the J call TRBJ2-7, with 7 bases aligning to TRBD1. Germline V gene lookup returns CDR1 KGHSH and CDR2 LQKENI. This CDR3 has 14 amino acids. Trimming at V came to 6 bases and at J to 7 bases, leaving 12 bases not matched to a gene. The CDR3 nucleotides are TGTGCCAGCTCGCCCAGTAGGGGGCCGGGAGAGCAGTACTTC. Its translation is CASSPSRGPGEQYF.

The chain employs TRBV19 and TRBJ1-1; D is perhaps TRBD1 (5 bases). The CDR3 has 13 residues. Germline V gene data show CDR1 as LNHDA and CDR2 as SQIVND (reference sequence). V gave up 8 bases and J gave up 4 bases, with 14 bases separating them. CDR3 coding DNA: TGTGCCAGTTTGGGCCGGGACGGCACTGAAGCTTTCTTT. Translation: CASLGRDGTEAFF.

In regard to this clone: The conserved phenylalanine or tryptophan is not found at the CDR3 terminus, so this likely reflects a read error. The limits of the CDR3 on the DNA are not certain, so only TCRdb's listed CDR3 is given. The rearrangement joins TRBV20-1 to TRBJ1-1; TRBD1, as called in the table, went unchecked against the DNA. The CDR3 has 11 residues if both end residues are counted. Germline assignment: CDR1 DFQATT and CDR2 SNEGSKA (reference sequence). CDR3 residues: CSALDGTGGHS.

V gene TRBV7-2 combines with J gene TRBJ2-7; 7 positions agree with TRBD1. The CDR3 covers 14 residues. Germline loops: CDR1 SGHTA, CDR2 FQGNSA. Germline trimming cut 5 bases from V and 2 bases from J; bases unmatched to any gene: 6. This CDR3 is CASSPDRVTYEQYF. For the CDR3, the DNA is TGTGCCAGCAGCCCTGACAGGGTTACCTACGAGCAGTACTTC.